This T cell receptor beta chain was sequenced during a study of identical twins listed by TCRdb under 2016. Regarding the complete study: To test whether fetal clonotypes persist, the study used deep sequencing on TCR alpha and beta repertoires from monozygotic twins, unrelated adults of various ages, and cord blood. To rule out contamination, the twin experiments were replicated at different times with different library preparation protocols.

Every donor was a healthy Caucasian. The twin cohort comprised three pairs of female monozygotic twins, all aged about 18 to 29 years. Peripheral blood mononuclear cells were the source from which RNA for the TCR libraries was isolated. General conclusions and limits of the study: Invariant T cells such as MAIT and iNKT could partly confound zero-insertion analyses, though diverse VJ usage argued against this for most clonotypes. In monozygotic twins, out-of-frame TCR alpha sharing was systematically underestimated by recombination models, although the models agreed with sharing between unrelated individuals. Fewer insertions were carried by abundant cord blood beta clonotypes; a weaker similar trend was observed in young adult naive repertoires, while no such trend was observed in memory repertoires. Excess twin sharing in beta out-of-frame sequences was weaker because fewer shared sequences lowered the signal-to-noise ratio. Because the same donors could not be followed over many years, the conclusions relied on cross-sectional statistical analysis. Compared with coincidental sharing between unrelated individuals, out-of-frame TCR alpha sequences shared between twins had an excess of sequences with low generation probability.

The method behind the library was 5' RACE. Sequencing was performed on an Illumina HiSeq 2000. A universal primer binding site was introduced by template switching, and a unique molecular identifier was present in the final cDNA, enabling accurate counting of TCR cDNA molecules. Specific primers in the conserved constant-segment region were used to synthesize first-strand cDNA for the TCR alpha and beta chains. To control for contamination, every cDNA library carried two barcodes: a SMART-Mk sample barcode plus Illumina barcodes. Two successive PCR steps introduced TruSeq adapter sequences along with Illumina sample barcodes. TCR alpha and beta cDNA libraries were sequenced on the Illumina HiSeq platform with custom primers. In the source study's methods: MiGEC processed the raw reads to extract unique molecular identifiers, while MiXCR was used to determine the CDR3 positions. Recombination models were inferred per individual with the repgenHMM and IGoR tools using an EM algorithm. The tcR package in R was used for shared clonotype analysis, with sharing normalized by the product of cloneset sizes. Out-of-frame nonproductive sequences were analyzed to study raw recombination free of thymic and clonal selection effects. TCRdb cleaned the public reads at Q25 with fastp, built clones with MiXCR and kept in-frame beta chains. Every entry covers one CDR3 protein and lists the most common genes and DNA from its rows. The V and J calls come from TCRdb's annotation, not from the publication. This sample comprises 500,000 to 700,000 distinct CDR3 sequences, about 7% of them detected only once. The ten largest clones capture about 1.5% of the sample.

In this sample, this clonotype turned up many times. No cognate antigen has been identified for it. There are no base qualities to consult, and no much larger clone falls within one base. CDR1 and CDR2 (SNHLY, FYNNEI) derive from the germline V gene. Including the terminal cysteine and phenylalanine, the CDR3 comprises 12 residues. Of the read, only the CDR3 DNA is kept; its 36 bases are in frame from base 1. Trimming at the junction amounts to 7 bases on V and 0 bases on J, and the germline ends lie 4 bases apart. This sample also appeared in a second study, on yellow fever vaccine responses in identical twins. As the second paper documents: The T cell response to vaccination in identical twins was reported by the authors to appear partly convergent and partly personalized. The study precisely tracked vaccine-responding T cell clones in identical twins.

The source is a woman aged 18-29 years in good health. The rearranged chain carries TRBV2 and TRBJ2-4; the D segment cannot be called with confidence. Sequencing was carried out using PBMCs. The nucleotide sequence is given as TGTGCCAGCACCGTAGCCAAAAACATTCAGTACTTC. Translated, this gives CASTVAKNIQYF.